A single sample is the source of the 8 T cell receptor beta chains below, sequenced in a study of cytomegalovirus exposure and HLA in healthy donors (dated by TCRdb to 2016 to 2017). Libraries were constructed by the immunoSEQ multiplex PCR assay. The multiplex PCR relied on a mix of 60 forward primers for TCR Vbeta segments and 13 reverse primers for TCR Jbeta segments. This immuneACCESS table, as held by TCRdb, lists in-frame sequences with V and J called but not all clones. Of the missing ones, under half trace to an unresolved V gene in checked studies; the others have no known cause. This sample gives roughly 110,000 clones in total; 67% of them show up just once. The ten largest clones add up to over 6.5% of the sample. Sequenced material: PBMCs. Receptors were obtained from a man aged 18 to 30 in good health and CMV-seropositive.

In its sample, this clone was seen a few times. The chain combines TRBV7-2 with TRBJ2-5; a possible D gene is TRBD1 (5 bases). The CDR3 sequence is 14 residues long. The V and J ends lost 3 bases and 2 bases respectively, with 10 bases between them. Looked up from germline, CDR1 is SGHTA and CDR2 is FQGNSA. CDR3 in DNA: TGTGCCAGCAGCTTCAGGGTGGGGCAAGAGACCCAGTACTTC. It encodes CASSFRVGQETQYF.

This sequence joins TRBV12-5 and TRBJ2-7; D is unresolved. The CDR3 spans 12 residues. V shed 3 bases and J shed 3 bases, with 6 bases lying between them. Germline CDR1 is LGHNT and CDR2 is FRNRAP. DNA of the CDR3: TGTGCTAGTGGTTTTTGGAGCTACGAGCAGTACGTC. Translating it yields CASGFWSYEQYV.

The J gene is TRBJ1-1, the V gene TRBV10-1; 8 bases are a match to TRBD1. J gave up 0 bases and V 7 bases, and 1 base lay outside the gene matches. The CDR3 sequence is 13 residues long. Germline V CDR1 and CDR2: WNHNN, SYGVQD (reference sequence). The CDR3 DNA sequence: TGCGCCAGCAAACAGGGGGTGAACACTGAAGCTTTCTTT. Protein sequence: CASKQGVNTEAFF.

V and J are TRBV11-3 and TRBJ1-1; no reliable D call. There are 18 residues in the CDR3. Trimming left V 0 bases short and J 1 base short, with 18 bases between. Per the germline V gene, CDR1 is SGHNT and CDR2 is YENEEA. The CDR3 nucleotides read TGTGCCAGCAGCTTAGATATGCGCGGGGTCCGATCGAACACTGAAGCTTTCTTT. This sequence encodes CASSLDMRGVRSNTEAFF.

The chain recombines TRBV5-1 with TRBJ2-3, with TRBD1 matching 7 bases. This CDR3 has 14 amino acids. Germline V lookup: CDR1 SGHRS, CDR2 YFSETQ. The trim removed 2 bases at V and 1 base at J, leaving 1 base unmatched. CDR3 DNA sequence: TGCGCCAGCAGCTTTGACAGGGGCACAGATACGCAGTATTTT. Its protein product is CASSFDRGTDTQYF. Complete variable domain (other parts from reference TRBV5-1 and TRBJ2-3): KAGVTQTPRYLIKTRGQQVTLSCSPISGHRSVSWYQQTPGQGLQFLFEYFSETQRNKGNFPGRFSGRQFSNSRSEMNVSTLELGDSALYLCASSFDRGTDTQYFGPGTRLTVL.

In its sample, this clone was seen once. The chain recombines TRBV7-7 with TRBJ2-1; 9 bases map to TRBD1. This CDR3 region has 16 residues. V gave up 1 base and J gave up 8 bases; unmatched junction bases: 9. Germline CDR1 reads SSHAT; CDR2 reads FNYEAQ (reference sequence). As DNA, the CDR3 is TGTGCCAGCAGCTTAGATCCGACAGGGGGGAACCATGAGCAGTTCTTC. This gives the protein CASSLDPTGGNHEQFF. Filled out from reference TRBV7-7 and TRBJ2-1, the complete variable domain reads GAGVSQSPRYKVTKRGQDVTLRCDPISSHATLYWYQQALGQGPEFLTYFNYEAQPDKSGLPSDRFSAERPEGSISTLTIQRTEQRDSAMYRCASSLDPTGGNHEQFFGPGTRLTVL.

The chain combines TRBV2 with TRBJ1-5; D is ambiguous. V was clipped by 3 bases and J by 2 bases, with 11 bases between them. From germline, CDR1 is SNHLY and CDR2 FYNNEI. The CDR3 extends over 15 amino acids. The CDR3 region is CASSDRGRGNQPQHF. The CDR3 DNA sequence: TGTGCCAGCAGTGACCGGGGAAGGGGCAATCAGCCCCAGCATTTT.

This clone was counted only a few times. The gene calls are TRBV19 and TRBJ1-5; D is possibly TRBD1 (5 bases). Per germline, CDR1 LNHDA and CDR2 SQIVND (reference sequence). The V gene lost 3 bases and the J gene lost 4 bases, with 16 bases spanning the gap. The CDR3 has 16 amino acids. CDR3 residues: CASSIIGDTSNQPQHF. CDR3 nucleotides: TGTGCCAGTAGTATCATAGGGGATACTTCGAATCAGCCCCAGCATTTT.